What follows are 25 T cell receptor beta chains derived from one specimen sequenced in a study of patients and donors after allogeneic stem cell transplantation. Each CDR3 protein is one row after TCRdb ran MiXCR on the RT-PCR reads. The sample consists of 920,000 or so distinct CDR3 sequences, roughly 18% of them appearing once. The sequenced material came from blood, either unsorted or a sorted T cell fraction (not recorded which). The receptors shown here come from a human donor who was either an allogeneic HSCT recipient or a stem cell or donor lymphocyte infusion donor (not recorded which). It is not recorded whose cells these are; they may come from a transplant donor.

A note on this clonotype: With a much larger clone just one base away, this may be a read error. The CDR3 spells CASRPPRANTGELFF. The DNA for the CDR3 is TGCGCCAGCAGGCCCCCGCGGGCGAACACCGGGGAGCTGTTTTTT. The chain employs TRBV5-1 and TRBJ2-2; TRBD2 might be the D (5 bases). V lost 5 bases and J 0 bases, leaving 11 bases between the germline ends. Germline V CDR1 and CDR2: SGHRS, YFSETQ. This CDR3 spans 15 amino acids.

This clonotype was detected only a few times. This chain connects TRBV20-1 to TRBJ2-5; D is unclear. The CDR3 sequence is 10 residues long. The germline V gene encodes CDR1 DFQATT and CDR2 SNEGSKA (reference sequence). V was trimmed by 4 bases and J by 3 bases, leaving 3 bases between them. As DNA, the CDR3 is TGCAGTGCTATCAAAGAGACCCAGTACTTC. Its protein product is CSAIKETQYF.

This clonotype was observed a handful of times. The chain is built from TRBV5-4 and TRBJ1-6; D perhaps matches TRBD1 (6 bases). The CDR3 is 14 amino acids. Trimming pared 4 bases from V and 10 bases from J, leaving 15 bases between. Germline V gives CDR1 SGHNT, CDR2 YYREEE (reference sequence). In DNA form, the CDR3 reads TGTGCCAGCAGCCCCAAAAGGGGGGTATCACCCCTCCACTTT. Protein: CASSPKRGVSPLHF.

The table lists this clonotype with a few counts. The chain is built from TRBV4-1 and TRBJ1-1, with 7 positions matching TRBD1. The CDR3 totals 14 residues. Per germline, CDR1 MGHRA and CDR2 YSYEKL. Trimming at V came to 0 bases and at J to 4 bases, leaving 2 bases not matched to a gene. The CDR3 reads CASSQEDRATEAFF. The CDR3 region has the DNA TGCGCCAGCAGCCAAGAAGACAGGGCCACTGAAGCTTTCTTT.

This clonotype was counted only a few times. J is TRBJ1-1 and V is TRBV30; D unresolved. Germline V lookup: CDR1 GTSNPN, CDR2 SVGIG (reference sequence). V shed 3 bases and J shed 0 bases, with 8 bases lying between them. The length of the CDR3 is 13 residues. The CDR3 DNA is TGTGCCTGGAGGCACAACCTGAACACTGAAGCTTTCTTT. This codes for CAWRHNLNTEAFF.

This chain joins TRBV14 and TRBJ1-1; TRBD1 might be the D (5 bases). Germline assignment: CDR1 SGHDN and CDR2 FVKESK. CDR3 length equals 16 residues. The V end was cut by 1 base, the J end by 3 bases, with 15 bases between. The CDR3 DNA is TGTGCCAGCAGCCAAGTGGTGTCGGGGACGGACACTGAAGCTTTCTTT. This gives the protein CASSQVVSGTDTEAFF.

This clonotype has more than one count but fewer than ten. The chain couples TRBV7-9 to TRBJ2-4; no firm D call. Trimming shortened V by 1 base and J by 7 bases, and 8 bases separated the two germline ends. Germline values: CDR1 SEHNR, CDR2 FQNEAQ (reference sequence). CDR3 length: 13 residues. The CDR3 DNA reads as TGTGCCAGCAGCTTAGGCCCTGGTAACATTCAGTACTTC. It codes for CASSLGPGNIQYF.

This clonotype was detected only a few times. V and J are TRBV5-1 and TRBJ2-7, with 9 bases identical to TRBD2. The V gene end was trimmed by 2 bases and the J gene end by 1 base; junction bases not matched to a gene: 16. CDR3 length: 19 amino acids. Germline-derived CDR1 and CDR2 are SGHRS and YFSETQ. Written as DNA, the CDR3 is TGCGCCAGCAGCTTAAAATCTAGCGGGATTAAGGGAATGTCCTACGAGCAGTACTTC. Encoded protein: CASSLKSSGIKGMSYEQYF.

The chain couples TRBV29-1 to TRBJ1-1; possibly TRBD1 for D (5 bases). Germline values: CDR1 SQVTM, CDR2 ANQGSEA. This CDR3 comprises 14 residues. The V gene lost 2 bases and the J gene lost 6 bases, with 16 bases spanning the gap. The CDR3 sequence is CSVELARGDSEAFF. In DNA form, the CDR3 reads TGCAGCGTTGAATTGGCCAGAGGGGACTCTGAAGCTTTCTTT.

V gene TRBV7-9 combines with J gene TRBJ2-1; D is ambiguous. CDR1 is SEHNR, CDR2 FQNEAQ, per germline (reference sequence). The V and J ends lost 5 bases and 6 bases respectively, with 11 bases between them. This CDR3 comprises 13 residues. CDR3 sequence (DNA): TGTGCCAGCAGCCATAAAAGTCCCAATGAGCAGTTCTTC. This sequence encodes CASSHKSPNEQFF.

This clonotype was counted only a few times. The rearrangement links TRBV9 to TRBJ2-1; D is perhaps TRBD2 (6 bases). The CDR3 is 17 amino acids. V lost 0 bases, J lost 5 bases, and 18 bases lay in between. The germline CDR1 and CDR2 sequences are SGDLS and YYNGEE. CDR3 region: CASSVEGVGGPNNEQFF. CDR3 DNA sequence: TGTGCCAGCAGCGTAGAAGGGGTCGGGGGACCTAACAATGAGCAGTTCTTC.

J is TRBJ2-2 and V is TRBV11-2; no definite D call. Trimming took 8 bases from V and 8 from J, leaving 21 bases between them. The CDR3 spans 15 residues. CDR1 and CDR2 (germline): SGHAT, FQNNGV. In DNA form, the CDR3 reads TGTGCCAGCGCCAAACGACTGGCGGAACCGGGGGAGCTGTTTTTT. Protein: CASAKRLAEPGELFF.

The rearrangement joins TRBV24-1 to TRBJ2-7; 10 bases line up with TRBD1. J was trimmed by 6 bases and V by 3 bases; bases with no gene match: 13. Looked up from germline, CDR1 is KGHDR and CDR2 is SFDVKD. CDR3 length equals 17 residues. DNA of the CDR3: TGTGCCACCAGTGATCATCGGACACGGGACAGGGGCGGCGAGCAGTACTTC. This codes for CATSDHRTRDRGGEQYF.

Only a few counts were recorded for this clonotype. The chain's CDR3 is CAIRAGTGRPEAFF. The CDR3 DNA is TGTGCCATCAGAGCCGGGACAGGGCGACCTGAAGCTTTCTTT. This chain joins TRBV10-3 and TRBJ1-1; 9 bases align to TRBD1. This CDR3 comprises 14 residues. Germline-derived CDR1 and CDR2 are ENHRY and SYGVKD. The trim removed 6 bases at V and 6 bases at J, leaving 8 bases unmatched.

This clonotype was recorded many times. The V call is TRBV20-1, the J call TRBJ1-4; 8 nucleotides agree with TRBD1. V was pared by 0 bases and J by 8 bases, with 5 bases of the junction left unmatched. CDR1 and CDR2 (germline): DFQATT, SNEGSKA (reference sequence). This CDR3 spans 14 amino acids. The CDR3 region is CSARDTGGREKLFF. In nucleotides, the CDR3 is TGCAGTGCTAGAGATACAGGGGGTCGAGAAAAACTGTTTTTT.

This rearrangement joins TRBV20-1 to TRBJ2-1; TRBD2 agrees at 11 bases. The V and J ends lost 6 bases and 8 bases, in that order; junction bases with no gene match: 12. The CDR3 runs 15 residues. Germline loops: CDR1 DFQATT, CDR2 SNEGSKA (reference sequence). The CDR3 DNA follows: TGCAGTGCCTCTAGCGGGGGGTCCAAAGGGGATGAGCAGTTCTTC. This codes for CSASSGGSKGDEQFF.

This clonotype was observed a handful of times. The chain links TRBV29-1 to TRBJ2-3; TRBD1 aligns across 7 bases. The CDR3 totals 14 residues. J gave up 0 bases and V 5 bases, and 5 bases lay outside the gene matches. Germline CDR1 and CDR2: SQVTM and ANQGSEA. The CDR3 nucleotides read TGCAGCGTTACCGGGACAGCAAGCACAGATACGCAGTATTTT. This encodes CSVTGTASTDTQYF.

The chain uses TRBV7-2 and TRBJ2-7; D possibly corresponds to TRBD2 (6 bases). Trimming removed 5 bases from V and 1 base from J, with 18 bases in between. Germline V gene lookup returns CDR1 SGHTA and CDR2 FQGNSA. The CDR3 is made up of 16 amino acids. CDR3 in DNA: TGTGCCAGCAGCCCTAGGCTGGCGGGGATGTCCTACGAGCAGTACTTC. Its translation: CASSPRLAGMSYEQYF.

The chain combines TRBV12-3 or TRBV12-4 with TRBJ1-2; TRBD1 is a possible D gene (5 bases). The CDR3 sequence is 16 residues long. Trimming cost V 0 bases and J 4 bases, with 15 bases left between them. This CDR3 is CASSLALSGFGYGYTF. The CDR3 DNA reads as TGTGCCAGCAGTTTAGCTTTGTCAGGGTTTGGCTATGGCTACACCTTC.

This clonotype was counted ten times or more. V usage is TRBV3-1 and J usage is TRBJ2-2, with 12 nucleotides matching TRBD2. CDR1 is LGHDT, CDR2 YNNKEL, per germline (reference sequence). This CDR3 region has 16 residues. Unmatched junction bases numbered 5, after V lost 5 bases and J lost 4 bases. For the CDR3, the DNA is TGTGCCAGCAGCTCAGGACTAGCGGGGCTCACCGGGGAGCTGTTTTTT. This translates into CASSSGLAGLTGELFF.

There are many counts of this clonotype. V and J are TRBV9 and TRBJ2-7; weak D call: TRBD2 (6 bases). V was cut by 1 base and J by 0 bases, with 14 bases left in between. The CDR3 has 16 residues. The germline gives CDR1 SGDLS, CDR2 YYNGEE. The CDR3 DNA sequence: TGTGCCAGCAGCGTAACGACGGGGGATAGCTCCTACGAGCAGTACTTC. Translating gives CASSVTTGDSSYEQYF.

This clonotype was seen repeatedly, ten times or more. The chain links TRBV12-3 or TRBV12-4 to TRBJ1-2, with D perhaps TRBD1 (5 bases). The length of the CDR3 is 13 residues. Trimming left V 6 bases short and J 4 bases short, with 12 bases between. DNA for the CDR3: TGTGCCAGCAGCCTGGGGGGTAGCTATGGCTACACCTTC. Amino acid sequence: CASSLGGSYGYTF.

This clonotype was found a few times. The chain recombines TRBV7-3 with TRBJ2-1; 8 bases are a match to TRBD1. This CDR3 comprises 17 residues. In germline, CDR1 is SGHTA, CDR2 FQGTGA. With V trimmed by 5 bases and J by 2 bases, 11 bases remained unmatched. The CDR3 DNA sequence: TGTGCCAGCAGCCTACCTCAGGGGGCGAGTCCCTACAATGAGCAGTTCTTC. It specifies CASSLPQGASPYNEQFF. The whole variable domain, remainder taken from reference TRBV7-3 and TRBJ2-1, is GAGVSQTPSNKVTEKGKYVELRCDPISGHTALYWYRQSLGQGPEFLIYFQGTGAADDSGLPNDRFFAVRPEGSVSTLKIQRTERGDSAVYLCASSLPQGASPYNEQFFGPGTRLTVL.

The rearrangement links TRBV6-2 or TRBV6-3 to TRBJ1-1; D might be TRBD1 (6 bases). The V and J ends lost 2 bases and 4 bases respectively, with 14 bases between them. There are 15 residues in the CDR3. Per germline, CDR1 MNHEY and CDR2 SVGEGT. DNA of the CDR3: TGTGCCAGCAGTTACCGCGGGGGGCTCGTCACTGAAGCTTTCTTT. It is translated as CASSYRGGLVTEAFF.

The gene calls are TRBV12-5 and TRBJ2-3, with 7 bases identical to TRBD1. The V and J ends lost 4 bases and 2 bases, in that order; junction bases with no gene match: 3. Per the germline V gene, CDR1 is LGHNT and CDR2 is FRNRAP. This CDR3 spans 14 amino acids. For the CDR3, the DNA is TGTGCTAGTGGTTCGGGACAGTCCACAGATACGCAGTATTTT. It specifies CASGSGQSTDTQYF.